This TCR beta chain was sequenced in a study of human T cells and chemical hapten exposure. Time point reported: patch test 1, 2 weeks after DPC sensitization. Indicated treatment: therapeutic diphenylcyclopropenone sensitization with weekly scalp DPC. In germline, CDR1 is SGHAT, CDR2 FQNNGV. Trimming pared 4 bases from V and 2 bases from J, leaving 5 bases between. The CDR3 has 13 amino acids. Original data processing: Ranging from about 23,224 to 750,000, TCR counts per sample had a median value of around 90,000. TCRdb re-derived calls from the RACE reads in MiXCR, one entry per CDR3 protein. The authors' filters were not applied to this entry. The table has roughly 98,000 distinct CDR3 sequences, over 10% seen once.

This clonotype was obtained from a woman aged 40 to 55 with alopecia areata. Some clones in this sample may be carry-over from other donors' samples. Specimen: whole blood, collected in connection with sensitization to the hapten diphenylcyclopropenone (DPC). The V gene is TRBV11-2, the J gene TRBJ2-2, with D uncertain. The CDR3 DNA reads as TGTGCCAGCAGCTCCCTAAACACCGGGGAGCTGTTTTTT. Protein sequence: CASSSLNTGELFF.